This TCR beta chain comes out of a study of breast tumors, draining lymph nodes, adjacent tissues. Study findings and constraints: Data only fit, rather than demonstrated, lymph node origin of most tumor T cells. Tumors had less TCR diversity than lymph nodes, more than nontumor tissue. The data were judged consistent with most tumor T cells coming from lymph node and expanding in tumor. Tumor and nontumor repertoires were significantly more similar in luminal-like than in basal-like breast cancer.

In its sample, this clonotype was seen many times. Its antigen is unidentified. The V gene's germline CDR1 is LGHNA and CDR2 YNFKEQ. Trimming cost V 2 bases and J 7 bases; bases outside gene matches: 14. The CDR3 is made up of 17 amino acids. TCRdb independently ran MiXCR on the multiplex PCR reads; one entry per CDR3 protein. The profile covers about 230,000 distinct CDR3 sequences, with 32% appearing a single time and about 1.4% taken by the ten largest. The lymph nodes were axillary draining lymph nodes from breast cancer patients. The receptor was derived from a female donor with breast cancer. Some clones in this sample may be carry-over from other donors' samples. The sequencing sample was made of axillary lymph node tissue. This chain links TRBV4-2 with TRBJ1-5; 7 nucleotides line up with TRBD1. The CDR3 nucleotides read TGTGCCAGCAGCCAACTCGAGGGGGGGACAGCGGGCCAGCCCCAGCATTTT. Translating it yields CASSQLEGGTAGQPQHF.